These 17 T cell receptor beta chains were sequenced from one sample in a study of blood T cells in healthy people across ages. The second PCR ran roughly 6 to 11 cycles with a sample-barcoded 5' primer and J-beta primers. In TCRdb, the 5' RACE reads were re-called with MiXCR into one record per CDR3 protein. The top ten hold around a sixth of the sample, which has fewer than 1,000,000 distinct CDR3 sequences, roughly 46% seen once. The sample taken for sequencing was blood. The source is a man older than 75 in good health.

The DNA for the CDR3 is TGCAGTGCTAGGGTCCGCGGGAGGAGCTACAATGAGCAGTACTTC. It encodes CSARVRGRSYNEQYF. V and J are TRBV20-1 and TRBJ2-7; 8 nucleotides align to TRBD2. After removal of 3 bases from V and 7 bases from J, the junction contained 14 bases not matched to a gene. This CDR3 comprises 15 residues. Germline V gives CDR1 DFQATT, CDR2 SNEGSKA (reference sequence).

The sample holds a few counts of this clonotype. The chain recombines TRBV19 with TRBJ2-3, with 7 nucleotides matching TRBD1. The length of the CDR3 is 14 residues. Trimming at V came to 3 bases and at J to 7 bases, leaving 7 bases not matched to a gene. The germline V gene encodes CDR1 LNHDA and CDR2 SQIVND (reference sequence). The CDR3 here is CASSIPGQEYTQYF. The CDR3 nucleotides read TGTGCCAGTAGTATCCCCGGACAGGAATATACGCAGTATTTT.

The genes are TRBV5-5 and TRBJ1-1; D perhaps matches TRBD1 (5 bases). The CDR3 is 14 residues long. The V gene lost 4 bases and the J gene lost 3 bases, with 13 bases spanning the gap. Germline lookup yields CDR1 SGHKS and CDR2 YYEKEE (reference sequence). The CDR3 nucleotides are TGTGCCAGCAGCAGGGGACTAGGGGACACTGAAGCTTTCTTT. Its protein is CASSRGLGDTEAFF.

The chain has TRBV5-1 and TRBJ2-7; the match to TRBD2 covers 10 bases. Trimming at V came to 7 bases and at J to 2 bases, leaving 9 bases not matched to a gene. This CDR3 region has 15 residues. Germline V gene sequence: CDR1 SGHRS, CDR2 YFSETQ. As DNA, the CDR3 is TGCGCCAGCCGGAGAGTAGCGGGAGGTACCTACGAGCAGTACTTC. Encoded protein: CASRRVAGGTYEQYF.

The chain recombines TRBV7-2 with TRBJ2-5; 11 bases line up with TRBD2. After removal of 0 bases from V and 4 bases from J, the junction contained 4 bases not matched to a gene. The CDR3 length is 16 residues. CDR1 is SGHTA, CDR2 FQGNSA, per germline. The CDR3 is CASSLATSGNGETQYF. The CDR3 coding sequence is TGTGCCAGCAGCTTAGCGACTAGCGGGAATGGAGAGACCCAGTACTTC. The variable domain in full, completed from reference TRBV7-2 and TRBJ2-5, reads GAGVSQSPSNKVTEKGKDVELRCDPISGHTALYWYRQSLGQGLEFLIYFQGNSAPDKSGLPSDRFSAERTGGSVSTLTIQRTQQEDSAVYLCASSLATSGNGETQYFGPGTRLLVL.

The sample holds many counts of this clonotype. This chain uses TRBV29-1 with TRBJ2-5, with 9 bases matching TRBD2. This CDR3 spans 13 amino acids. Germline V gene data show CDR1 as SQVTM and CDR2 as ANQGSEA. After removal of 7 bases from V and 2 bases from J, the junction contained 5 bases not matched to a gene. The DNA for the CDR3 is TGCAGCGGTCTGGCGGGAGGGCAAGAGACCCAGTACTTC. It specifies CSGLAGGQETQYF.

A few counts support this clonotype. This chain links TRBV7-2 with TRBJ2-7; 8 nucleotides line up with TRBD2. The CDR3 contains 14 residues. Unmatched junction bases numbered 8, after V lost 5 bases and J lost 5 bases. Germline V gene sequence: CDR1 SGHTA, CDR2 FQGNSA. Here the CDR3 reads CASSPLAGYHEQYF. CDR3 nucleotide sequence: TGTGCCAGCAGCCCCTTAGCGGGATACCACGAGCAGTACTTC. The full variable domain, with the rest looked up from reference TRBV7-2 and TRBJ2-7, is GAGVSQSPSNKVTEKGKDVELRCDPISGHTALYWYRQSLGQGLEFLIYFQGNSAPDKSGLPSDRFSAERTGGSVSTLTIQRTQQEDSAVYLCASSPLAGYHEQYFGPGTRLTVT.

The genes are TRBV3-1 and TRBJ1-2; D unresolved. Trimming shortened V by 4 bases and J by 7 bases, and 13 bases separated the two germline ends. This CDR3 comprises 13 residues. The germline CDR1 and CDR2 sequences are LGHDT and YNNKEL (reference sequence). The DNA of the CDR3 is TGTGCCAGCAGCCCCGACCGTGCCAGTGGCTACACCTTC. It encodes CASSPDRASGYTF.

The chain carries TRBV4-3 and TRBJ2-3, with 10 bases fitting TRBD2. In germline, CDR1 is LGHNA, CDR2 YSLEER. The V segment lost 4 bases and the J segment 4 bases; nucleotides outside the gene matches: 8. CDR3 length: 16 amino acids. CDR3 sequence: CASSLDNGLAADTQYF. The CDR3 region has the DNA TGCGCCAGCAGCCTAGACAACGGACTAGCGGCAGATACGCAGTATTTT.

V usage is TRBV7-9 and J usage is TRBJ2-7; D is unclear. The CDR3 loop spans 12 amino acids. Germline V gives CDR1 SEHNR, CDR2 FQNEAQ (reference sequence). V lost 3 bases to trimming and J lost 11 bases, with 14 bases between them. The CDR3 region has the DNA TGTGCCAGCAGCTTCCCTCATAGTCTTAAGTACTTC. Protein: CASSFPHSLKYF.

The rearrangement links TRBV7-2 to TRBJ2-3; 12 nucleotides agree with TRBD2. The CDR3 spans 16 residues. Germline V gives CDR1 SGHTA, CDR2 FQGNSA. J gave up 8 bases and V 4 bases, and 10 bases lay outside the gene matches. CDR3 sequence reads: CASSYTLAGGPVTQYF. The CDR3, as DNA: TGTGCCAGCAGCTATACTCTAGCGGGAGGGCCAGTTACGCAGTATTTT.

This clonotype was seen a handful of times. The chain links TRBV5-1 to TRBJ1-1; tentatively, D is TRBD1 (6 bases). Between the trimmed V and J ends, which lost 8 bases and 2 bases, there was a span of 13 bases. Germline V gene sequence: CDR1 SGHRS, CDR2 YFSETQ. The CDR3 covers 13 residues. The DNA for the CDR3 is TGCGCCAGTACCGGGACACTTAACACTGAAGCTTTCTTT. Encoded protein: CASTGTLNTEAFF.

The V and J genes are TRBV9 and TRBJ2-3; tentatively, D is TRBD1 (5 bases). The germline V and J ends were trimmed by 0 bases and 5 bases, with 7 bases remaining between them. The CDR3 totals 13 residues. Per germline, CDR1 SGDLS and CDR2 YYNGEE. The CDR3 DNA reads TGTGCCAGCAGCGTAGCTACAGGAGATACGCAGTATTTT. It translates to CASSVATGDTQYF. The whole variable domain, filled in from reference TRBV9 and TRBJ2-3, reads DSGVTQTPKHLITATGQRVTLRCSPRSGDLSVYWYQQSLDQGLQFLIQYYNGEERAKGNILERFSAQQFPDLHSELNLSSLELGDSALYFCASSVATGDTQYFGPGTRLTVL.

This sequence joins TRBV5-6 and TRBJ2-7; TRBD2 aligns across 7 bases. Trimming removed 5 bases from V and 0 bases from J; junction bases left unmatched: 11. The CDR3 is made up of 16 amino acids. From germline, CDR1 is SGHDT and CDR2 YYEEEE. The CDR3 nucleotides are TGTGCCAGCAGTCCCGAACGGGGGAGGGCCTCCTACGAGCAGTACTTC. Protein product: CASSPERGRASYEQYF.

This clonotype was seen only a few times. The genes are TRBV7-9 and TRBJ1-2; 7 bases align to TRBD1. The CDR3 totals 14 residues. CDR1 SEHNR and CDR2 FQNEAQ come from the germline V gene (reference sequence). J gave up 8 bases and V 5 bases, and 11 bases lay outside the gene matches. The CDR3 protein is CASSRDRDTRGYTF. CDR3 in DNA: TGTGCCAGCAGCCGCGACAGGGACACACGCGGCTACACCTTC.

The chain carries TRBV29-1 and TRBJ2-1; D tentatively fits TRBD1 or TRBD2 (6 bases each). Germline assignment: CDR1 SQVTM and CDR2 ANQGSEA. The germline V and J ends were trimmed by 4 bases and 5 bases, with 21 bases remaining between them. The CDR3 consists of 16 residues. The DNA for the CDR3 is TGCAGCGTTGCGGGGGCCAATCCCCATGGGGACAATGAGCAGTTCTTC. Protein sequence: CSVAGANPHGDNEQFF.

This clonotype showed up just a few times. The chain recombines TRBV7-9 with TRBJ2-1; weak D call: TRBD2 (5 bases). This CDR3 region has 13 residues. V gave up 2 bases and J gave up 9 bases, with 11 bases separating them. In germline, CDR1 is SEHNR, CDR2 FQNEAQ (reference sequence). CDR3 sequence: CASSLSSFGEQFF. In DNA, the CDR3 is TGTGCCAGCAGCTTATCTAGCTTCGGTGAGCAGTTCTTC.